The sequence of this TCR beta chain was determined in a study of control samples from healthy donors and cancer patients (dated by TCRdb to about 2020). A remark on this clone: This receptor's antigen is unknown. No quality values exist for individual bases; no much larger clone is one base distant.

The CDR3 has 12 amino acids, counting the end cysteine and phenylalanine. Left in the record is the CDR3 DNA by itself, 36 bases read in frame from the first base. Between the V and J ends, shortened by 11 bases and 5 bases respectively, the junction contains 12 bases. In the germline V gene (reference sequence), CDR1 corresponds to SEHNR and CDR2 to FQNEAQ. Receptor amplification or capture employed the immunoSEQ multiplex PCR assay. TCRdb took over this immuneACCESS table, retaining in-frame rearrangements with V and J assigned. Such tables are incomplete; in checked studies, under half of the missing clones stem from an unresolved V gene, and the remainder is unexplained. The sample table lists more than 110,000 clones, roughly 89% of them with a count of one. Around 11% of the sample rests with the top ten.

The sequence derives from a man in his thirties or forties in good health. The source material was blood. The chain couples TRBV7-9 to TRBJ1-4; the D gene lacks a confident call. The sequence in DNA is TGTGCCCTCGGGAGGACGAATGAAAAACTGTTTTTT. Translation gives CALGRTNEKLFF.